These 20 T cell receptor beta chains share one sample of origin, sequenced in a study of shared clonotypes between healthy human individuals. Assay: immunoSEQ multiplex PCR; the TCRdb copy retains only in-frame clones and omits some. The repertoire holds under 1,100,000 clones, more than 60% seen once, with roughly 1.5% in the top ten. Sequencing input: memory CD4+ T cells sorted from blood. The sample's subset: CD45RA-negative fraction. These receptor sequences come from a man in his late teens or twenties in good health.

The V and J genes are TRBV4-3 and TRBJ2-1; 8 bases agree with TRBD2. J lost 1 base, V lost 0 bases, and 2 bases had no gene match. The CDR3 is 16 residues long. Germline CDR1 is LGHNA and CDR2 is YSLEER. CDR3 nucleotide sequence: TGCGCCAGCAGCCAAGATCCGGGGGGGTCCTACAATGAGCAGTTCTTC. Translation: CASSQDPGGSYNEQFF.

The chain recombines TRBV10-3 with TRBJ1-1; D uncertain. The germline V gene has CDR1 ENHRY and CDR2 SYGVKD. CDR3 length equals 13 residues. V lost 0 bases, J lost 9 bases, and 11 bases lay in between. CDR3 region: CAISESTWGKAFF. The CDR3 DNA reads TGTGCCATCAGTGAGTCGACATGGGGAAAAGCTTTCTTT.

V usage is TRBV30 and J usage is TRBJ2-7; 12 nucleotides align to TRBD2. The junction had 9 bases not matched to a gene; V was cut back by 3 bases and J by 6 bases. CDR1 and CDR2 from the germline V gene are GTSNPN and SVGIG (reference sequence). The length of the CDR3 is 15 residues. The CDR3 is CAWSLTSGRSAEQYF. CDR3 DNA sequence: TGTGCCTGGAGCCTGACTAGCGGGAGATCAGCCGAGCAGTACTTC.

CDR3 coding DNA: TGTGCCAGCAGTTTATACCTGGACACCATATATTTT. Protein sequence: CASSLYLDTIYF. The chain links TRBV27 to TRBJ1-3; D gene uncertain. The germline V and J ends were trimmed by 1 base and 8 bases, with 6 bases remaining between them. This CDR3 is built from 12 residues. The germline V gene encodes CDR1 MNHEY and CDR2 SMNVEV (reference sequence).

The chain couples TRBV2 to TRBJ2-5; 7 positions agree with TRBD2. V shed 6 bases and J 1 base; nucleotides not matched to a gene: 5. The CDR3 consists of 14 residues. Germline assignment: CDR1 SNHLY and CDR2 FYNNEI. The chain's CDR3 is CASRVGGTQETQYF. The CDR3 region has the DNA TGTGCCAGCAGGGTCGGGGGGACCCAAGAGACCCAGTACTTC.

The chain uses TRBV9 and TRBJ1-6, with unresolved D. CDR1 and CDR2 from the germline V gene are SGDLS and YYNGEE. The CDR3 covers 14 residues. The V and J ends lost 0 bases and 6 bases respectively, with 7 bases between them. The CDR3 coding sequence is TGTGCCAGCAGCGTAGACAGTCCTAATTCACCCCTCCACTTT. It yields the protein CASSVDSPNSPLHF.

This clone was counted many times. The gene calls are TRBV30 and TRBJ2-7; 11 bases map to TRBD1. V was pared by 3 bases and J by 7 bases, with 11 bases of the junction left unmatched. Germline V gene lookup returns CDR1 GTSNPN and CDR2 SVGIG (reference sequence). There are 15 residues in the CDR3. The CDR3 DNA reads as TGTGCCTGGAGACAAAGGGGACAGGGGGTGTGGGAGCAGTACTTC. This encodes CAWRQRGQGVWEQYF.

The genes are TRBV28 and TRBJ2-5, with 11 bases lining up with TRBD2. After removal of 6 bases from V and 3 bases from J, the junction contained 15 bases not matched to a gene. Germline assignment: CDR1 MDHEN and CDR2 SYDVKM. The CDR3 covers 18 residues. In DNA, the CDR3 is TGTGCCAGCAGCCAAAGAAAAACTAGCGGGGGTTTTAAAGAGACCCAGTACTTC. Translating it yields CASSQRKTSGGFKETQYF.

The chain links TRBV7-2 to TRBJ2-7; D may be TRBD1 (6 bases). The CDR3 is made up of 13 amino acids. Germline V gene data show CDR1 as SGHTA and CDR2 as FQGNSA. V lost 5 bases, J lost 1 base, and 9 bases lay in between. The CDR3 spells CASSQTGSYEQYF. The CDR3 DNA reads TGTGCCAGCAGCCAAACAGGGTCCTACGAGCAGTACTTC.

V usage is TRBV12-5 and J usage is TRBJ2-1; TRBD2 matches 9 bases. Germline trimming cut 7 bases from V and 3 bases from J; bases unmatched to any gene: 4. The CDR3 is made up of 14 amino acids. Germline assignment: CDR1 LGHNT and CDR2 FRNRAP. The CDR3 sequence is CASDSSGNYNEQFF. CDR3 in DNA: TGTGCTAGTGACTCTAGCGGGAACTACAATGAGCAGTTCTTC.

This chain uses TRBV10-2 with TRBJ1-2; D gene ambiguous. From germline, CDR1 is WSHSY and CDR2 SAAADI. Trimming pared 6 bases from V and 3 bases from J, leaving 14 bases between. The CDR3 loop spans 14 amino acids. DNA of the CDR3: TGCGCCAGCAGAAAAGGAGACGGGGACTATGGCTACACCTTC. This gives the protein CASRKGDGDYGYTF.

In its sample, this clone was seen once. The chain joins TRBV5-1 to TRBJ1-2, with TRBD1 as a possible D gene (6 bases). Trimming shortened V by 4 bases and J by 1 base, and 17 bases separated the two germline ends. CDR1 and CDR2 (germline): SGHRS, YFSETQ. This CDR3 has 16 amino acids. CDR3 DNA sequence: TGCGCCAGCAGCCAGCAGGACAGCGATATTAACTATGGCTACACCTTC. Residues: CASSQQDSDINYGYTF.

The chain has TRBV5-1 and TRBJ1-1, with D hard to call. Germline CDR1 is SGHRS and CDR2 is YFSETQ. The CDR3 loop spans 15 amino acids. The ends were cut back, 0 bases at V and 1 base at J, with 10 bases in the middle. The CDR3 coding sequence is TGCGCCAGCAGCTTGGTGGCCCTGGGGAACACTGAAGCTTTCTTT. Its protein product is CASSLVALGNTEAFF.

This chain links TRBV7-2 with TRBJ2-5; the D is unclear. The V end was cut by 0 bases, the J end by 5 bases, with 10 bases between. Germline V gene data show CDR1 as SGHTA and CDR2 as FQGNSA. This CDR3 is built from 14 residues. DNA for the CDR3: TGTGCCAGCAGCTTAGCCGGACCCACGGAGACCCAGTACTTC. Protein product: CASSLAGPTETQYF.

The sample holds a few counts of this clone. The CDR3 region has the DNA TGCGCCAGCAGCTTGGTCGGGGAAAATTCACCCCTCCACTTT. Protein: CASSLVGENSPLHF. The V and J genes are TRBV5-1 and TRBJ1-6; D gene unclear. Germline values: CDR1 SGHRS, CDR2 YFSETQ. Trimming cost V 0 bases and J 7 bases, with 8 bases left between them. The CDR3 spans 14 residues.

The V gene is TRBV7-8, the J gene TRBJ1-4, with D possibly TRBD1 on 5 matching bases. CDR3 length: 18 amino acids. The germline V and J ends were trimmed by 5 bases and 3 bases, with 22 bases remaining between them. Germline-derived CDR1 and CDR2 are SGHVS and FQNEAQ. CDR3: CASSKRTKPEGSNEKLFF. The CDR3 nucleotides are TGTGCCAGCAGCAAGCGGACAAAGCCAGAAGGGTCTAATGAAAAACTGTTTTTT. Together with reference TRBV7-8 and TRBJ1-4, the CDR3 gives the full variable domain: GAGVSQSPRYKVAKRGQDVALRCDPISGHVSLFWYQQALGQGPEFLTYFQNEAQLDKSGLPSDRFFAERPEGSVSTLKIQRTQQEDSAVYLCASSKRTKPEGSNEKLFFGSGTQLSVL.

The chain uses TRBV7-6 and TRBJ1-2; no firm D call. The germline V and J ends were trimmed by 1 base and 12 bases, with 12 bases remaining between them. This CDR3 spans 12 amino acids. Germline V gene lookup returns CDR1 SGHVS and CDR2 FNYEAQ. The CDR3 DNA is TGTGCCAGCAGCTTAGGTCAGTCCGACCACACCTTC. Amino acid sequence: CASSLGQSDHTF.

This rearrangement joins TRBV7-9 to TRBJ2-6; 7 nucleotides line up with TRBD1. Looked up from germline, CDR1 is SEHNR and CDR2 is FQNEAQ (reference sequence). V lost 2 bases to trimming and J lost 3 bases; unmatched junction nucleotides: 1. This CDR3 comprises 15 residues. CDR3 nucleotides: TGTGCCAGCAGCTTATCAGGGGGTGGGGCCAACGTCCTGACTTTC. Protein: CASSLSGGGANVLTF. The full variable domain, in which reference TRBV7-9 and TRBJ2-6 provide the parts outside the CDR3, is DTGVSQNPRHKITKRGQNVTFRCDPISEHNRLYWYRQTLGQGPEFLTYFQNEAQLEKSRLLSDRFSAERPKGSFSTLEIQRTEQGDSAMYLCASSLSGGGANVLTFGAGSRLTVL.

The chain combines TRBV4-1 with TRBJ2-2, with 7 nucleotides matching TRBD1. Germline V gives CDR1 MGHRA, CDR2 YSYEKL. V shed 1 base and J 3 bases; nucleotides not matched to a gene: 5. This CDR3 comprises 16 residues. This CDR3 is CASSQAQTGYTGELFF. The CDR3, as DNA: TGCGCCAGCAGCCAAGCTCAGACAGGGTACACCGGGGAGCTGTTTTTT.

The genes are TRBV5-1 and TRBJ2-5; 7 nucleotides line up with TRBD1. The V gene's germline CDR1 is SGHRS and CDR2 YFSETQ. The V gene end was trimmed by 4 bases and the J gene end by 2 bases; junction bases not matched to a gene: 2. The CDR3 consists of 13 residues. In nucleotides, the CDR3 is TGCGCCAGCAGCAAGGGACAGCAAGAGACCCAGTACTTC. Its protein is CASSKGQQETQYF.